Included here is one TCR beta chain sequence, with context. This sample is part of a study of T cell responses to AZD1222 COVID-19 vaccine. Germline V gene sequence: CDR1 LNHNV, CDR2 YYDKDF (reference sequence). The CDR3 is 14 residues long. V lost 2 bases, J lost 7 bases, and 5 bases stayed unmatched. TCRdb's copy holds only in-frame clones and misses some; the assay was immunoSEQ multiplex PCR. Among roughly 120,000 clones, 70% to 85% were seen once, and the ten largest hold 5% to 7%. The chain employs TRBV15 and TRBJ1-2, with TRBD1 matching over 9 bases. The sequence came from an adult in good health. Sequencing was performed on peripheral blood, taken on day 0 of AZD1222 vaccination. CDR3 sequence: CATSRLTGGGGYTF. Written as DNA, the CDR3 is TGTGCCACCAGCAGACTCACAGGGGGCGGTGGCTACACCTTC.